Below are 8 T cell receptor beta chains sequenced from a single sample in a study of blood T cell repertoires in COVID-19. Measured with immunoSEQ multiplex PCR; TCRdb has only the in-frame clones, and not every one. The sample holds 90,000 to 150,000 clones, approximately 80% seen once. The sample was peripheral blood. The receptor source for this set is a woman at least 80 years old with acute or convalescent COVID-19.

This chain uses TRBV20-1 with TRBJ2-7; TRBD1 is a possible D gene (6 bases). The CDR3 has 11 amino acids. Trimming cost V 5 bases and J 9 bases, with 14 bases left between them. CDR1 DFQATT and CDR2 SNEGSKA come from the germline V gene (reference sequence). The CDR3 protein is CSAYTGSRQYF. CDR3 nucleotides: TGCAGTGCTTATACAGGGAGTCGGCAGTACTTC.

The chain links TRBV7-7 to TRBJ2-1, with D hard to call. V was pared by 5 bases and J by 8 bases, with 19 bases between. Germline loops: CDR1 SSHAT, CDR2 FNYEAQ (reference sequence). The CDR3 is made up of 15 amino acids. The CDR3 loop reads CASSPDMANFDEQFF. As DNA, the CDR3 is TGTGCCAGCAGCCCTGACATGGCCAACTTCGATGAGCAGTTCTTC.

This chain connects TRBV7-6 to TRBJ2-4; 8 bases align to TRBD2. Unmatched junction bases numbered 3, after V lost 5 bases and J lost 0 bases. CDR1 and CDR2 from the germline V gene are SGHVS and FNYEAQ. CDR3 length: 15 amino acids. The CDR3 sequence is CASSPGGVAKNIQYF. The CDR3 coding sequence is TGTGCCAGCAGCCCGGGGGGGGTAGCCAAAAACATTCAGTACTTC.

The chain joins TRBV19 to TRBJ1-5; D is undetermined. The CDR3 length is 14 residues. Germline loops: CDR1 LNHDA, CDR2 SQIVND (reference sequence). The ends were cut back, 5 bases at V and 3 bases at J, with 11 bases in the middle. CDR3 bases: TGTGCCAGTAGTGTTTTACAGCCCAATCAGCCCCAGCATTTT. Translation: CASSVLQPNQPQHF.

The CDR3 region is CASSTDRDQPQHF. The CDR3 DNA reads as TGTGCCAGCAGCACGGACAGAGATCAGCCCCAGCATTTT. This chain uses TRBV7-2 with TRBJ1-5, with D possibly matching TRBD1 (6 bases). Germline loops: CDR1 SGHTA, CDR2 FQGNSA. The CDR3 consists of 13 residues. Deletions cut 5 bases from V and 5 bases from J, with 10 bases between.

J is TRBJ2-7 and V is TRBV29-1; no firm D call. Germline V gene lookup returns CDR1 SQVTM and CDR2 ANQGSEA. The CDR3 spans 13 residues. The V end lost 7 bases, the J end lost 2 bases, and 15 bases lay between the germline ends. The CDR3 DNA follows: TGCAGCGCACTACGGATGCCCACCTACGAGCAGTACTTC. Protein: CSALRMPTYEQYF.

This clone was seen only a few times. The J gene is TRBJ2-3, the V gene TRBV11-2, with D possibly matching TRBD2 (6 bases). The CDR3 runs 17 residues. The germline V gene encodes CDR1 SGHAT and CDR2 FQNNGV. Trimming cost V 1 base and J 2 bases, with 16 bases left between them. CDR3 loop: CASSLGIGASVTDTQYF. The CDR3 nucleotides read TGTGCCAGCAGCTTAGGAATTGGAGCTAGCGTCACAGATACGCAGTATTTT.

The V call is TRBV12-3 or TRBV12-4, the J call TRBJ1-1; D not resolved. V was shortened by 2 bases and J by 1 base, with 5 bases between the two germline ends. The length of the CDR3 is 13 residues. The CDR3 DNA sequence: TGTGCCAGCAGTTTAAGCCCGAACACTGAAGCTTTCTTT. Encoded protein: CASSLSPNTEAFF.